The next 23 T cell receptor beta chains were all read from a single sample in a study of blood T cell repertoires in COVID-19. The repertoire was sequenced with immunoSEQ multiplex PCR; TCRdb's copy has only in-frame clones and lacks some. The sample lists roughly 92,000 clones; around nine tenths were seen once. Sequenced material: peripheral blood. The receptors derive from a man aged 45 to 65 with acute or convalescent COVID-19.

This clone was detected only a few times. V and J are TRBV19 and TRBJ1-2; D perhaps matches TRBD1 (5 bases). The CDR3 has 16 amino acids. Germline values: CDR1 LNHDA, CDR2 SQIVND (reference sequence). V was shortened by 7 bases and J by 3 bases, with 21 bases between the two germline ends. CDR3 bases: TGTGCCAGTAATACTTTAGGACGGGGGACTGACTATGGCTACACCTTC. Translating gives CASNTLGRGTDYGYTF.

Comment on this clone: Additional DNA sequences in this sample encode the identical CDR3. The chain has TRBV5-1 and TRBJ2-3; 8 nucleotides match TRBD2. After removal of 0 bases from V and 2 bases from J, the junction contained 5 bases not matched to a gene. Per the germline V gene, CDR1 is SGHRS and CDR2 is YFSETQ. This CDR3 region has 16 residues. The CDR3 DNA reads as TGCGCCAGCAGCTTGGGATTAGCGGGACCCACAGATACGCAGTATTTT. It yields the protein CASSLGLAGPTDTQYF. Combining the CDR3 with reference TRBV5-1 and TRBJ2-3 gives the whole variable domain KAGVTQTPRYLIKTRGQQVTLSCSPISGHRSVSWYQQTPGQGLQFLFEYFSETQRNKGNFPGRFSGRQFSNSRSEMNVSTLELGDSALYLCASSLGLAGPTDTQYFGPGTRLTVL.

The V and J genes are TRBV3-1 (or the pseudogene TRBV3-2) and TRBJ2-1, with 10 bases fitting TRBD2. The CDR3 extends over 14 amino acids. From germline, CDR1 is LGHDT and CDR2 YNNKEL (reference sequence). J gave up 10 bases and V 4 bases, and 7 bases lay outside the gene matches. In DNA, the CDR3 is TGTGCCAGCAGCCCGCCGGGACTAGCGTCAGAGCAGTTCTTC. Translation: CASSPPGLASEQFF.

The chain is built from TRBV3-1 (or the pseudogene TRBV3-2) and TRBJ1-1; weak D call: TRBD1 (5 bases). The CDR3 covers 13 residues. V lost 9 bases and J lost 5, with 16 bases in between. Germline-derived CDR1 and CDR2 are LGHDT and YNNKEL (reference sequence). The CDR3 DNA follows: TGTGCCAGTGGGAGGGGAAGGGTGACTGAAGCTTTCTTT. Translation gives CASGRGRVTEAFF.

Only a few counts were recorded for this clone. The CDR3 loop reads CASSVVAGRGGDTQYF. In nucleotides, the CDR3 is TGTGCCAGCAGCGTCGTAGCGGGACGAGGGGGAGATACGCAGTATTTT. V is TRBV11-2 and J is TRBJ2-3; 8 bases match TRBD2. V was pared by 5 bases and J by 5 bases, with 12 bases of the junction left unmatched. The germline CDR1 and CDR2 sequences are SGHAT and FQNNGV. CDR3 length equals 16 residues. The full variable domain, its missing parts supplied by reference TRBV11-2 and TRBJ2-3, is EAGVAQSPRYKIIEKRQSVAFWCNPISGHATLYWYQQILGQGPKLLIQFQNNGVVDDSQLPKDRFSAERLKGVDSTLKIQPAKLEDSAVYLCASSVVAGRGGDTQYFGPGTRLTVL.

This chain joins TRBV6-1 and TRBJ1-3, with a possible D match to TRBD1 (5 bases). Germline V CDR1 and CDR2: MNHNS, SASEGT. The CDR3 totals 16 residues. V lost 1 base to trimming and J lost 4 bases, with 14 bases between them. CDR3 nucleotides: TGTGCCAGCAGTGAAGAAGGCAGGGTAGTGGGAAACACCATATATTTT. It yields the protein CASSEEGRVVGNTIYF.

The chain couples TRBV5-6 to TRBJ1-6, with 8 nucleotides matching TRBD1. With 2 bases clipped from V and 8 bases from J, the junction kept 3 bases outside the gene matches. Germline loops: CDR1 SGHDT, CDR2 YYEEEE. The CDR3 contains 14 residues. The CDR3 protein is CASSFGQGDSPLHF. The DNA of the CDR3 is TGTGCCAGCAGCTTCGGACAGGGCGATTCACCCCTCCACTTT.

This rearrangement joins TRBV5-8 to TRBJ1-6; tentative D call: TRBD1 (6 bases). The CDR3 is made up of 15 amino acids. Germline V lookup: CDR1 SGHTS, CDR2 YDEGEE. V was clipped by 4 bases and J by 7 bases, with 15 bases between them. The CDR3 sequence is CASSARTVLNSPLHF. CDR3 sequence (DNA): TGTGCCAGCAGCGCTCGGACAGTATTAAATTCACCCCTCCACTTT.

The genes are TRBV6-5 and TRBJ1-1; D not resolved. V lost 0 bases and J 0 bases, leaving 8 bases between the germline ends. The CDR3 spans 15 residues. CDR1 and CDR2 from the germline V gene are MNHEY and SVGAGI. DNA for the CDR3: TGTGCCAGCAGTTACTCGCGCGAGATGAACACTGAAGCTTTCTTT. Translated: CASSYSREMNTEAFF.

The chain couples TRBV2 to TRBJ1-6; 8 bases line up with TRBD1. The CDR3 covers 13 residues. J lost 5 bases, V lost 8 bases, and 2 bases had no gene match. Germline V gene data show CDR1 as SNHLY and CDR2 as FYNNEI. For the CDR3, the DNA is TGTGCCAGCCGGGACAGGCATAATTCACCCCTCCACTTT. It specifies CASRDRHNSPLHF.

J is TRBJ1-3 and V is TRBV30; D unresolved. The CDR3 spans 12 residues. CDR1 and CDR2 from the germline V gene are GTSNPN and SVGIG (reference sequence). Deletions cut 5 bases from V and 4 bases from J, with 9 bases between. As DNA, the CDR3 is TGTGCCTGGTACCGGTCGGGAAACACCATATATTTT. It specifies CAWYRSGNTIYF.

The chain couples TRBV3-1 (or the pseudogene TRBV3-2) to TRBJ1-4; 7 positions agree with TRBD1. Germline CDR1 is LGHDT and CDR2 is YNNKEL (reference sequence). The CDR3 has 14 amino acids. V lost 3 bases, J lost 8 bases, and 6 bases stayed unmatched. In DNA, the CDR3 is TGTGCCAGCAGCCAGACAGGGTGGAAAGAAAAACTGTTTTTT. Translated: CASSQTGWKEKLFF.

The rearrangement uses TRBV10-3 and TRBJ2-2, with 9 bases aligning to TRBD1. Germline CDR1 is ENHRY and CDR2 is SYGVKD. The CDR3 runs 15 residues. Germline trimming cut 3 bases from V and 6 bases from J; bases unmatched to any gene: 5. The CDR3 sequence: CAISDNRGRAGELFF. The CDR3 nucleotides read TGTGCCATCAGTGACAACAGGGGGCGAGCCGGGGAGCTGTTTTTT.

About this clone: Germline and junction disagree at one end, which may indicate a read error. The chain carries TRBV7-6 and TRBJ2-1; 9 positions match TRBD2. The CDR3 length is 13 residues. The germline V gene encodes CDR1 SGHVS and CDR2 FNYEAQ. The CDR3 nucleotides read TGTGCCAGCAGCTTAGTGGCAGCGGGAGGTACGGTCTTC. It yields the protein CASSLVAAGGTVF.

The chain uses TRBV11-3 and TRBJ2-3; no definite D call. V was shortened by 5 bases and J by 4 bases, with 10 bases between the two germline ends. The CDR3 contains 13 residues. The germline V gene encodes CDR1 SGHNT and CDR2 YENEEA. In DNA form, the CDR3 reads TGTGCCAGCAGCCCGACATTGGCAGATACGCAGTATTTT. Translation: CASSPTLADTQYF.

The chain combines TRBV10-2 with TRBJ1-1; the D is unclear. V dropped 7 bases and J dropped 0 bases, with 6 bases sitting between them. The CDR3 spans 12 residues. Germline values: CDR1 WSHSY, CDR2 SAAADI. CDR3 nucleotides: TGCGCCAGCACGGGGTTGAACACTGAAGCTTTCTTT. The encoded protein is CASTGLNTEAFF.

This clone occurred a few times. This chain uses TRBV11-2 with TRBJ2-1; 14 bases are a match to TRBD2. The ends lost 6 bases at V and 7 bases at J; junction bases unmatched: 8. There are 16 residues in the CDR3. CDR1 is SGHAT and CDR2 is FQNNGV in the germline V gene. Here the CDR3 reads CASRRSGTSGSNEQFF. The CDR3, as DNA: TGTGCCAGCAGACGCTCCGGGACTAGCGGGAGTAATGAGCAGTTCTTC.

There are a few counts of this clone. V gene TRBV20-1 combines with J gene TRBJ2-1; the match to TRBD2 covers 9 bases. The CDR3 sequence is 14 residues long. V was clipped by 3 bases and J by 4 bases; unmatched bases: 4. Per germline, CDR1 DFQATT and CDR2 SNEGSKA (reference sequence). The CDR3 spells CSASGGRDYNEQFF. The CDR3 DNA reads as TGCAGTGCTAGTGGCGGGAGGGATTACAATGAGCAGTTCTTC.

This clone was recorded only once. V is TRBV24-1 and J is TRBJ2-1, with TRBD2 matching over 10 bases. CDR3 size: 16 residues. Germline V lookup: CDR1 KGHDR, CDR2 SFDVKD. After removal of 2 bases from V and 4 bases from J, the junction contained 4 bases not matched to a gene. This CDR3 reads CATSDSTSGWYNEQFF. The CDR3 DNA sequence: TGTGCCACCAGTGATTCGACTAGCGGGTGGTACAATGAGCAGTTCTTC.

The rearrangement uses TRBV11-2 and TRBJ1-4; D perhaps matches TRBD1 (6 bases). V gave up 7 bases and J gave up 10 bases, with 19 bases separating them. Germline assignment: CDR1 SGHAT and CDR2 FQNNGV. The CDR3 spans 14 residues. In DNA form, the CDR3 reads TGTGCCAGCACTCAAGGGGGGGTTAGAGGAAAACTGTTTTTT. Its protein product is CASTQGGVRGKLFF.

The CDR3 sequence: CASKGTDRSGSPLHF. CDR3 nucleotide sequence: TGTGCCAGCAAGGGGACAGATCGATCGGGTTCACCCCTCCACTTT. The chain carries TRBV2 and TRBJ1-6; 7 positions match TRBD1. The trim removed 7 bases at V and 9 bases at J, leaving 12 bases unmatched. The germline CDR1 and CDR2 sequences are SNHLY and FYNNEI. This CDR3 is 15 amino acids long. The full variable domain, in which reference TRBV2 and TRBJ1-6 provide the parts outside the CDR3, is EPEVTQTPSHQVTQMGQEVILRCVPISNHLYFYWYRQILGQKVEFLVSFYNNEISEKSEIFDDQFSVERPDGSNFTLKIRSTKLEDSAMYFCASKGTDRSGSPLHFGNGTRLTVT.

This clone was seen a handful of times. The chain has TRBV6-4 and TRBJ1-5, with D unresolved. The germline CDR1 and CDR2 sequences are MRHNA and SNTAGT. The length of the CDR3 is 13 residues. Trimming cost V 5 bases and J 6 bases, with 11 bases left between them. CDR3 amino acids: CASSWLKPQPQHF. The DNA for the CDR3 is TGTGCCAGCAGTTGGTTGAAGCCTCAGCCCCAGCATTTT.

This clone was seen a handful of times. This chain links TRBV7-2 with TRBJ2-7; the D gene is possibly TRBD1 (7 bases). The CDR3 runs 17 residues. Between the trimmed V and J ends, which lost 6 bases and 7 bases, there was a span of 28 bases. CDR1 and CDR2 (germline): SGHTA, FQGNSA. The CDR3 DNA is TGTGCCAGCAGACGACAGGGAGGAACCTCCGGTTCTGGGGAGCAGTACTTC. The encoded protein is CASRRQGGTSGSGEQYF.